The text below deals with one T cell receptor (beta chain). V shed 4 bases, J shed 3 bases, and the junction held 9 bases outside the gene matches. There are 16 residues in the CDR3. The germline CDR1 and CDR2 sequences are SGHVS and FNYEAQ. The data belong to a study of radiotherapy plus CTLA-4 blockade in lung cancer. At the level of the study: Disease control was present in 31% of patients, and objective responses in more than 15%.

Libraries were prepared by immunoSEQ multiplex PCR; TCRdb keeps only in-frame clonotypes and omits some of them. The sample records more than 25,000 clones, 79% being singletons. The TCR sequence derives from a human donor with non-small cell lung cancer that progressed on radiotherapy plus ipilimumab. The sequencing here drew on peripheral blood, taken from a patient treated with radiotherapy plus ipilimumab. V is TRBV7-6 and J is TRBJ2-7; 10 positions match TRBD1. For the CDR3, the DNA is TGTGCCAGCAGCTCAGGCCGGACAGGGGGGATCTACGAGCAGTACTTC. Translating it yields CASSSGRTGGIYEQYF.